This T cell receptor beta chain derives from a study of early T cells in non-severe SARS-CoV-2 infection. For the study at large: Chains stayed unpaired after sequencing of bulk RNA from unsorted whole blood.

This clonotype was counted ten times or more. Its antigen remains unknown. Findings and caveats of the study: In VDJdb matching, anti-spike CD8 responses were favored while private and CD4 specificities went missing.

V was clipped by 5 bases and J by 10 bases, with 14 bases between them. There are 12 residues in the CDR3. The germline gives CDR1 SEHNR, CDR2 FQNEAQ (reference sequence). Individual cDNA molecules were tagged with unique molecular identifiers. Via MiXCR, TCRdb re-called the 5' RACE reads, giving one row per CDR3 protein. The sample lists over 25,000 distinct CDR3 sequences, about 7% seen once, with roughly 4% in the top ten. The TCR originated in an adult who was a healthcare worker with PCR-confirmed SARS-CoV-2 infection or an uninfected control (not recorded which). The specimen was whole blood. The rearrangement joins TRBV7-9 to TRBJ1-2; TRBD1 might be the D (5 bases). CDR3 nucleotides: TGTGCCAGCAGCCCGACCGGGACCTACTACACCTTC. Translation: CASSPTGTYYTF.